These 14 T cell receptor beta chains originate from one sample sequenced in a study of long-term antiretroviral therapy in people with HIV. The authors ran the immunoSEQ assay, v3.0, at survey level. The assay was immunoSEQ multiplex PCR, and TCRdb's table has in-frame clones only and misses some. This table holds about 22,000 clones, just over 85% found once. The material sequenced was unsorted PBMCs, taken 1.8 years before starting antiretroviral therapy. These receptors all come from a woman in her thirties with HIV.

The CDR3 protein is CASSQESGAGNTIYF. The CDR3 nucleotides read TGTGCCAGCAGCCAAGAGTCAGGGGCGGGAAACACCATATATTTT. This rearrangement joins TRBV4-2 to TRBJ1-3; tentative D call: TRBD1 (6 bases). This CDR3 has 15 amino acids. Germline V CDR1 and CDR2: LGHNA, YNFKEQ. The V and J ends lost 0 bases and 4 bases respectively, with 10 bases between them.

The V call is TRBV27, the J call TRBJ2-3; possibly TRBD1 for D (6 bases). There are 15 residues in the CDR3. The V end was cut by 6 bases, the J end by 5 bases, with 18 bases between. Germline V lookup: CDR1 MNHEY, CDR2 SMNVEV (reference sequence). CDR3 nucleotides: TGTGCCAGCAGCCTAATAATAGGACAGAAAGATACGCAGTATTTT. Translated: CASSLIIGQKDTQYF.

V and J are TRBV5-8 and TRBJ2-1; 7 bases align to TRBD1. The CDR3 has 14 residues. V shed 5 bases, J shed 6 bases, and the junction held 8 bases outside the gene matches. CDR1 and CDR2 (germline): SGHTS, YDEGEE. The CDR3 is CASRRDRATNEQFF. The CDR3 DNA is TGTGCCAGCAGAAGAGACAGGGCGACCAATGAGCAGTTCTTC.

The V and J genes are TRBV2 and TRBJ2-5; maybe TRBD2 (6 bases). The length of the CDR3 is 13 residues. Germline loops: CDR1 SNHLY, CDR2 FYNNEI. Trimming removed 4 bases from V and 4 bases from J, with 10 bases in between. CDR3 DNA sequence: TGTGCCAGCAGTGCAATGGGAGGAGAGACCCAGTACTTC. Its translation is CASSAMGGETQYF.

The V gene is TRBV4-1, the J gene TRBJ2-6; 10 bases align to TRBD1. This CDR3 has 19 residues. J lost 0 bases, V lost 3 bases, and 8 bases had no gene match. Germline V gives CDR1 MGHRA, CDR2 YSYEKL. The CDR3 spells CASSHSRDRGLSGANVLTF. In DNA form, the CDR3 reads TGCGCCAGCAGCCACTCCCGGGACAGGGGACTCTCTGGGGCCAACGTCCTGACTTTC.

The rearrangement joins TRBV19 to TRBJ1-3; D call uncertain. V lost 5 bases and J lost 4, with 12 bases in between. CDR1 and CDR2 from the germline V gene are LNHDA and SQIVND (reference sequence). The CDR3 totals 14 residues. The CDR3 DNA follows: TGTGCCAGTAGTGCTAGGTGGGGAGGAAACACCATATATTTT. Its translation is CASSARWGGNTIYF.

The chain employs TRBV5-8 and TRBJ2-2; no clear D gene. V lost 0 bases and J 4 bases, leaving 10 bases between the germline ends. Per the germline V gene, CDR1 is SGHTS and CDR2 is YDEGEE. CDR3 length: 15 residues. This chain's CDR3 is CASSLVPGSTGELFF. In DNA form, the CDR3 reads TGTGCCAGCAGCTTGGTGCCCGGGTCCACCGGGGAGCTGTTTTTT.

The V gene is TRBV30, the J gene TRBJ1-2, with no clear D. The V end was cut by 3 bases, the J end by 5 bases, with 10 bases between. Germline values: CDR1 GTSNPN, CDR2 SVGIG (reference sequence). The CDR3 loop spans 12 amino acids. CDR3 sequence (DNA): TGTGCCTGGAGCGCTCGGACGTATGGCTACACCTTC. It translates to CAWSARTYGYTF.

The chain links TRBV6-6 to TRBJ1-2; possible D gene TRBD1, 6 bases. V gave up 4 bases and J gave up 4 bases, with 16 bases separating them. The CDR3 contains 15 residues. Germline lookup yields CDR1 MNHNY and CDR2 SVGAGI (reference sequence). In DNA, the CDR3 is TGTGCCAGCAGTTCCCCACAGGGTTTCTCCTATGGCTACACCTTC. Translating it yields CASSSPQGFSYGYTF.

In this sample, this clone turned up a few times. The V call is TRBV4-2, the J call TRBJ1-5; TRBD1 might be the D (5 bases). V lost 0 bases and J lost 6, with 12 bases in between. The CDR3 has 15 residues. The germline V gene has CDR1 LGHNA and CDR2 YNFKEQ. The CDR3 protein is CASSQDLWTTQPQHF. The CDR3 nucleotides read TGTGCCAGCAGCCAAGATCTCTGGACAACTCAGCCCCAGCATTTT.

The V gene is TRBV5-1, the J gene TRBJ1-1; D perhaps matches TRBD1 (5 bases). The ends were cut back, 7 bases at V and 5 bases at J, with 21 bases in the middle. The CDR3 sequence is 15 residues long. The V gene's germline CDR1 is SGHRS and CDR2 YFSETQ. This CDR3 reads CASSQSGLEGTEAFF. The CDR3 nucleotides are TGCGCCAGCTCTCAATCGGGGCTCGAGGGGACTGAAGCTTTCTTT.

The V gene is TRBV2, the J gene TRBJ2-2; TRBD2 matches at 7 bases. The CDR3 length is 13 residues. V was clipped by 6 bases and J by 6 bases; unmatched bases: 4. Per germline, CDR1 SNHLY and CDR2 FYNNEI. The CDR3 region is CASRWGGSGELFF. Here the CDR3 DNA reads TGTGCCAGCAGGTGGGGGGGGTCCGGGGAGCTGTTTTTT.

V usage is TRBV29-1 and J usage is TRBJ1-2; tentative D call: TRBD1 (5 bases). The CDR3 contains 12 residues. Trimming took 6 bases from V and 8 from J, leaving 16 bases between them. Germline V gene lookup returns CDR1 SQVTM and CDR2 ANQGSEA. This CDR3 is CSVGEGLGGYTF. DNA for the CDR3: TGCAGCGTGGGGGAGGGCCTGGGGGGCTACACCTTC.

The rearrangement uses TRBV10-3 and TRBJ2-5; D is unresolved. Germline CDR1 and CDR2: ENHRY and SYGVKD. Trimming took 5 bases from V and 5 from J, leaving 12 bases between them. CDR3 length: 13 residues. CDR3 coding DNA: TGTGCCATCAGTTTTGACGTGGTGGAGACCCAGTACTTC. Its translation: CAISFDVVETQYF.